This TCR beta chain was captured by sequencing in a study of blood T cell repertoires in COVID-19. Study background: Acute-phase and convalescent COVID-19 samples originated in the United States, Italy and Spain. T cells, B-cell-depleted T cells, or PBMCs provided the cDNA or gDNA that served as material.

Trimming removed 3 bases from V and 2 bases from J, with 5 bases in between. The CDR3 is made up of 13 amino acids. Germline CDR1 reads SGHTA; CDR2 reads FQGNSA. Original handling: Reference gene primer amplification in the assay estimated nucleated cell counts. The repertoire was sequenced with immunoSEQ multiplex PCR; TCRdb's copy has only in-frame clones and lacks some. The DNA was the basis for D and trimming; V, J and clone size are from that table. The sample contains around 97,000 clones, approximately 82% of which appear only once. The clonotype was recovered from a man in his 70s with acute or convalescent COVID-19. The sample consisted of peripheral blood. The chain joins TRBV7-2 to TRBJ1-3; D call uncertain. CDR3 nucleotides: TGTGCCAGCAGCTTCGGGACTGGAAACACCATATATTTT. Translation: CASSFGTGNTIYF.